This T cell receptor (beta chain) was sequenced for a study of blood T cell repertoires in COVID-19 (dated by TCRdb to the early 2020s). At the level of the whole study: Samples covering the acute and convalescent phases of COVID-19 were provided by collaborators in the United States, Italy and Spain. HLA class I and class II types, where available, came from metadata supplied by the sample provider rather than from assay-based typing. The prospective study material was composed of cDNA or gDNA derived from T cells, B-cell-depleted T cells, or PBMCs. The repertoires were released in a freely available public database intended as a resource for research on the immune response to SARS-CoV-2. Sample metadata almost always included a de-identified subject ID, COVID-19 status, age in years and sex. Subjects who had been exposed to COVID-19, were actively infected with it, or had recovered from it provided the deeply sampled blood TCRbeta repertoires that made up the dataset. Samples were obtained from the ongoing ImmuneRACE study (first 160 participants) and from about 1,300 subjects provided by 6 global collaborators.

TCRbeta CDR3 regions were amplified from genomic DNA using the immunoSEQ Assay, a bias-controlled multiplex PCR. The original methods were these. Within the assay, amplification of reference gene primers was used to estimate how many nucleated cells each sample contained. Sequence reads were collapsed and filtered to measure the absolute abundance of every unique TCRbeta CDR3 rearrangement. For each sample, productive Simpson clonality was calculated by taking the square root of Simpson's diversity index across productive rearrangements. TCRdb provides this immuneACCESS table in a form limited to in-frame rearrangements. Some clones are lacking; in checked studies, under half of them reflect an unresolved V gene, and why the rest are absent is not known. Clone size and the V and J calls come from that table; the DNA yielded D and trimming. The sample table lists approximately 120,000 clones, 60% to 80% of them with a count of one. The ten largest clonotypes hold about 6.3% of the sample.

The germline V gene (reference sequence) gives CDR1 as MNHEY and CDR2 as SMNVEV. The CDR3 runs 13 residues from the cysteine to the phenylalanine. Of all the DNA, just the CDR3 is kept, 39 bases in frame from base 1. The junction shows trimming of 5 bases on V and 0 bases on J, plus 7 bases between the germline ends. One collaborating source in Seattle enrolled patients during active infection and followed them longitudinally through the course of disease. Each collaborating institution followed its own protocols to collect whole blood in K2EDTA tubes. Collaborator samples were shipped for TCRbeta analysis as frozen whole blood, isolated PBMCs, or DNA extracted from either sample type. A word on this clone: This receptor's antigen is unknown. The sample holds no much larger clone one base away, and base qualities are not on file.

General conclusions and limits of the study: The quantity of clinical and demographic metadata differed by source and by participant and was supplied without curation.

The V and J segments used are TRBV27 and TRBJ1-1; there is no confident call for the D gene. Source material: peripheral blood. The receptor was isolated from a man older than 75 with COVID-19, enrolled during active disease. The nucleotide sequence reads as follows: TGTGCCAGCAGTATACAGATGAACACTGAAGCTTTCTTT. Its protein is CASSIQMNTEAFF.